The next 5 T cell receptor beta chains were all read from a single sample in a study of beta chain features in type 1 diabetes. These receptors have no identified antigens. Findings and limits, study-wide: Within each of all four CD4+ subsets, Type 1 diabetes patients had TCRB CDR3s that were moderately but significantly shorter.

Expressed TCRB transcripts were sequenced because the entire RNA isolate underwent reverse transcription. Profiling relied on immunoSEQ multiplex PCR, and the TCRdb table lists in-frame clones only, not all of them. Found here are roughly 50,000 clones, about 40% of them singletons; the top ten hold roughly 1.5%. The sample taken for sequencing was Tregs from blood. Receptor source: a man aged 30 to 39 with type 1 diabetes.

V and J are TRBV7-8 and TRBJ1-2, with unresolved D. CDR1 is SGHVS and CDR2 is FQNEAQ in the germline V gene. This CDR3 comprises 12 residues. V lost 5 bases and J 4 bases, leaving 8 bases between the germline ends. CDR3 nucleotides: TGTGCCAGCAGCCCGTGGCCCTATGGCTACACCTTC. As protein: CASSPWPYGYTF.

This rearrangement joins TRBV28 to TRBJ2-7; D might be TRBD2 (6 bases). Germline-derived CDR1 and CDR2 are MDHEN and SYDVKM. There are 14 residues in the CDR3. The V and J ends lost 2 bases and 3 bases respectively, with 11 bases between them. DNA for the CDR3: TGTGCCAGCAGTTTAGGGACTTCTCTCTACGAGCAGTACTTC. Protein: CASSLGTSLYEQYF.

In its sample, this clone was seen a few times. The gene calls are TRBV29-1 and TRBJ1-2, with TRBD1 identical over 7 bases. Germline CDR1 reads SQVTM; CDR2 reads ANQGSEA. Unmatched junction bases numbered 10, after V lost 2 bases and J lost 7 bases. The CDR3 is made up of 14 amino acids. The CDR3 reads CSVEKGQNSVGYTF. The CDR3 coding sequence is TGCAGCGTTGAAAAGGGACAGAATTCCGTTGGCTACACCTTC.

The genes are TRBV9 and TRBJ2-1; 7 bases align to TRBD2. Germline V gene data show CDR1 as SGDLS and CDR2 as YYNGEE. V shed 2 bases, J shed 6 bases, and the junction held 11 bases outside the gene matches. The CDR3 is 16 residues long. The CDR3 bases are TGTGCCAGCAGCGTCCGGTCAGCGGGAATCGGCAATGAGCAGTTCTTC. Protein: CASSVRSAGIGNEQFF. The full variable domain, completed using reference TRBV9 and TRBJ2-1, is DSGVTQTPKHLITATGQRVTLRCSPRSGDLSVYWYQQSLDQGLQFLIQYYNGEERAKGNILERFSAQQFPDLHSELNLSSLELGDSALYFCASSVRSAGIGNEQFFGPGTRLTVL.

The CDR3 sequence is CASSSGLAGVREQYF. CDR3 sequence (DNA): TGCGCCAGCAGCTCGGGACTAGCGGGAGTGCGGGAGCAGTACTTC. The chain links TRBV5-1 to TRBJ2-7; 14 nucleotides line up with TRBD2. J lost 7 bases, V lost 3 bases, and 6 bases had no gene match. CDR3 length: 15 amino acids. Per germline, CDR1 SGHRS and CDR2 YFSETQ.